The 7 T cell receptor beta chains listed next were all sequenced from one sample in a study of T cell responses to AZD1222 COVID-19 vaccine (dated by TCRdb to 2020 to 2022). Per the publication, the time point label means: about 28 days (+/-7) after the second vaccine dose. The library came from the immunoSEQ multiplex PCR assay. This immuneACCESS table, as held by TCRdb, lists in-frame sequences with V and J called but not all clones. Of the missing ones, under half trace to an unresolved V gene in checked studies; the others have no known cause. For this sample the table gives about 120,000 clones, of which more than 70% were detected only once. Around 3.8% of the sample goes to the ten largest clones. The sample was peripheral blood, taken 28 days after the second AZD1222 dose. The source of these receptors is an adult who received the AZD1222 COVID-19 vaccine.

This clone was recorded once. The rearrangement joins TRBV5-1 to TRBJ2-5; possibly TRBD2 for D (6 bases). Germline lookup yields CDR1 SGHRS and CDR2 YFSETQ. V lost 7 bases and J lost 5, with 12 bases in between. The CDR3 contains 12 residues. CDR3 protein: CASSGGDETQYF. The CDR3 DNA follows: TGCGCCAGCTCCGGGGGAGACGAGACCCAGTACTTC.

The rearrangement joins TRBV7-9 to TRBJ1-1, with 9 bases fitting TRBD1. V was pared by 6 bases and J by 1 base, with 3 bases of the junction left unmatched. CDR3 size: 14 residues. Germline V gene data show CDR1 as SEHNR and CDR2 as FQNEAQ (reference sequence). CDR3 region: CASSQTGGNTEAFF. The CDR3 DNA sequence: TGTGCCAGCAGTCAGACAGGGGGGAACACTGAAGCTTTCTTT.

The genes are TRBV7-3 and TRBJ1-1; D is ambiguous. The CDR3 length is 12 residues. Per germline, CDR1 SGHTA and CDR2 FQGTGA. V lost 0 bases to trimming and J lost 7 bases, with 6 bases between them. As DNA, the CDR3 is TGTGCCAGCAGCTTAACGAGTATTGAAGCTTTCTTT. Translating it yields CASSLTSIEAFF.

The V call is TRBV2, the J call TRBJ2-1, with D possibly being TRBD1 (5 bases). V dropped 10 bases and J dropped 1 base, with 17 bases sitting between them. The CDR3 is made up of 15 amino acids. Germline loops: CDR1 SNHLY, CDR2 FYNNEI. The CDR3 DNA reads TGTGCCACCCGACAGCTCAGGGATTCCTACAATGAGCAGTTCTTC. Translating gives CATRQLRDSYNEQFF.

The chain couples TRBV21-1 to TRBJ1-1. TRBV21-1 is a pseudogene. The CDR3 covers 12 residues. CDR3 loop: CASSKRGRRAFF. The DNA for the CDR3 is TGTGCCAGCAGCAAAAGGGGTAGGAGGGCTTTCTTT.

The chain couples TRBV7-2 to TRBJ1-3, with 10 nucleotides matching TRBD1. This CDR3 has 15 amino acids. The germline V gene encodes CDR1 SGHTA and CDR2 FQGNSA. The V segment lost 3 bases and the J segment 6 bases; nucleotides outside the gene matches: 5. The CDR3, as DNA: TGTGCCAGCAGCTTCGGGACAGGGGTAAAAAACACCATATATTTT. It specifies CASSFGTGVKNTIYF. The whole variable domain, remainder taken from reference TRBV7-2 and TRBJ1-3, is GAGVSQSPSNKVTEKGKDVELRCDPISGHTALYWYRQSLGQGLEFLIYFQGNSAPDKSGLPSDRFSAERTGGSVSTLTIQRTQQEDSAVYLCASSFGTGVKNTIYFGEGSWLTVV.

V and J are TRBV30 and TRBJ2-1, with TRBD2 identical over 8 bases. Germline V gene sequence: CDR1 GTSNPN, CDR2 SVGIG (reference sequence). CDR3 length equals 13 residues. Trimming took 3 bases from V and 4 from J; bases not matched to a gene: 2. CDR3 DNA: TGTGCCTGGAGGGGCGGGGGGTACAATGAGCAGTTCTTC. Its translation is CAWRGGGYNEQFF.